This T cell receptor beta chain derives from a study of early T cells in non-severe SARS-CoV-2 infection. Study information: Sequencing was performed on bulk RNA from unsorted whole blood, leaving chains unpaired. Study-wide points: VDJdb matching favored anti-spike CD8 responses, missing private and CD4 specificities.

Unique molecular identifiers were attached to individual cDNA molecules. TCRdb re-called the 5' RACE reads through MiXCR, storing one row per CDR3 protein. The data hold about 60,000 distinct CDR3 sequences, with around 21% observed a single time. This clonotype was picked up a small number of times. The antigen is undetermined. This clonotype was obtained from an adult who was a healthcare worker with PCR-confirmed SARS-CoV-2 infection or an uninfected control (not recorded which). The sequencing here drew on whole blood, taken at baseline.

The DNA of the CDR3 is TGTGCCAGTACCTCCCGGACAGGGGCGGCCCCCCTCCACTTT. Protein product: CASTSRTGAAPLHF. This chain joins TRBV19 and TRBJ1-6; 9 positions match TRBD1. Germline-derived CDR1 and CDR2 are LNHDA and SQIVND (reference sequence). The CDR3 has 14 residues. Trimming cost V 7 bases and J 13 bases; bases outside gene matches: 11.